A single sample gave rise to the 25 T cell receptor beta chains below, sequenced in a study of PD-1 blockade in classical Hodgkin lymphoma. Assay used: immunoSEQ multiplex PCR; TCRdb lists only in-frame clones, some missing. This table has 95,000 or so clones, approximately 88% appearing once. Each patient relapsed following autologous stem cell transplantation, and prior brentuximab vedotin exposure differed. This material consisted of peripheral blood mononuclear cells (PBMCs), taken at baseline. All receptors come from a human donor with classical Hodgkin lymphoma.

This chain links TRBV2 with TRBJ1-2, with D possibly being TRBD1 (6 bases). The V gene's germline CDR1 is SNHLY and CDR2 FYNNEI. The CDR3 covers 14 residues. The V and J ends lost 3 bases and 2 bases respectively, with 10 bases between them. CDR3 nucleotides: TGTGCCAGCAGTGAGTCAGGGGTGAACTATGGCTACACCTTC. This gives the protein CASSESGVNYGYTF.

This chain links TRBV28 with TRBJ2-7; D gene ambiguous. Germline CDR1 MDHEN, CDR2 SYDVKM. The germline V and J ends were trimmed by 9 bases and 4 bases, with 19 bases remaining between them. This CDR3 region has 14 residues. In nucleotides, the CDR3 is TGTGCCAGTGGTGACGGCGGAATTTTATACGAGCAGTACTTC. This encodes CASGDGGILYEQYF.

The table lists this clone with a few counts. In nucleotides, the CDR3 is TGTGCCAGCTCACCACCGGGGATGGATACGCAGTATTTT. Translation gives CASSPPGMDTQYF. The chain couples TRBV18 to TRBJ2-3; D uncertain. The CDR3 loop spans 13 amino acids. The V and J ends lost 0 bases and 6 bases respectively, with 7 bases between them. Germline V gene lookup returns CDR1 KGHSH and CDR2 LQKENI.

Of note for this clone: One end of the junction varies from germline; a read error may be responsible. The chain recombines TRBV5-1 with TRBJ1-1; D gene ambiguous. From germline, CDR1 is SGHRS and CDR2 YFSETQ. This CDR3 has 14 amino acids. CDR3 bases: TGCGCCAGCAGCTGGATGGATTCGAACGCTGAAGCTTTCTTT. Translation gives CASSWMDSNAEAFF.

The chain recombines TRBV7-7 with TRBJ1-3; D call uncertain. Looked up from germline, CDR1 is SSHAT and CDR2 is FNYEAQ (reference sequence). This CDR3 region has 13 residues. V was shortened by 1 base and J by 4 bases, with 5 bases between the two germline ends. CDR3 bases: TGTGCCAGCAGCTTAGGACTCGGAAACACCATATATTTT. The encoded protein is CASSLGLGNTIYF.

The chain joins TRBV7-2 to TRBJ1-5; D is perhaps TRBD1 (5 bases). Germline V gene data show CDR1 as SGHTA and CDR2 as FQGNSA. The CDR3 spans 16 residues. The V end lost 1 base, the J end lost 1 base, and 11 bases lay between the germline ends. The CDR3 coding sequence is TGTGCCAGCAGCTTAGTGGCAAAGGGGAGCAATCAGCCCCAGCATTTT. It codes for CASSLVAKGSNQPQHF.

The chain links TRBV6-6 to TRBJ2-7; D is perhaps TRBD2 (6 bases). The CDR3 length is 12 residues. Germline assignment: CDR1 MNHNY and CDR2 SVGAGI (reference sequence). V lost 7 bases to trimming and J lost 7 bases, with 14 bases between them. The CDR3 region has the DNA TGTGCCAGCACGCCGGGACTCCCAGAGCAGTACTTC. Residues: CASTPGLPEQYF.

This clone is a singleton in its sample. V gene TRBV30 combines with J gene TRBJ2-7; D may be TRBD1 (6 bases). V dropped 3 bases and J dropped 2 bases, with 8 bases sitting between them. The CDR3 runs 12 residues. Germline V gene data show CDR1 as GTSNPN and CDR2 as SVGIG (reference sequence). CDR3 DNA: TGTGCCTGGAGGTGGGGGCCCTACGAGCAGTACTTC. It codes for CAWRWGPYEQYF.

This chain links TRBV6-1 with TRBJ1-2; D not resolved. The CDR3 runs to 11 residues. The V gene lost 6 bases and the J gene lost 3 bases, with 5 bases spanning the gap. Germline V lookup: CDR1 MNHNS, CDR2 SASEGT. The CDR3 sequence is CASSYDYGYTF. CDR3 DNA sequence: TGTGCCAGCAGCTACGACTATGGCTACACCTTC.

This clone was counted only a few times. V usage is TRBV11-2 and J usage is TRBJ2-7, with 12 bases matching TRBD2. The CDR3 length is 15 residues. The germline CDR1 and CDR2 sequences are SGHAT and FQNNGV. Trimming at V came to 4 bases and at J to 3 bases, leaving 4 bases not matched to a gene. This CDR3 is CASSYASGRGYEQYF. The CDR3 region has the DNA TGTGCCAGCAGCTACGCTAGCGGGAGGGGCTACGAGCAGTACTTC. The full variable domain, in which reference TRBV11-2 and TRBJ2-7 provide the parts outside the CDR3, is EAGVAQSPRYKIIEKRQSVAFWCNPISGHATLYWYQQILGQGPKLLIQFQNNGVVDDSQLPKDRFSAERLKGVDSTLKIQPAKLEDSAVYLCASSYASGRGYEQYFGPGTRLTVT.

The chain combines TRBV7-2 with TRBJ2-5, with no clear D. This CDR3 contains 13 residues. V lost 4 bases and J lost 5, with 11 bases in between. CDR1 is SGHTA, CDR2 FQGNSA, per germline. CDR3 residues: CASSWSWTETQYF. CDR3 DNA: TGTGCCAGCAGCTGGTCCTGGACGGAGACCCAGTACTTC.

In this sample, this clone turned up a few times. The chain employs TRBV7-9 and TRBJ1-1; 9 nucleotides line up with TRBD1. Germline V CDR1 and CDR2: SEHNR, FQNEAQ (reference sequence). This CDR3 spans 14 amino acids. V shed 5 bases, J shed 5 bases, and the junction held 6 bases outside the gene matches. As DNA, the CDR3 is TGTGCCAGCAGCCTACAGGGGGCGCGTACTGAAGCTTTCTTT. It is translated as CASSLQGARTEAFF.

V is TRBV18 and J is TRBJ2-5, with D possibly TRBD1 on 5 matching bases. The DNA end is more similar to TRBJ2-7, so the J call may be wrong. Germline CDR1 is KGHSH and CDR2 is LQKENI. This CDR3 region has 13 residues. The CDR3 sequence is CASSPQGSYEQYF. The DNA of the CDR3 is TGTGCCAGCTCACCACAGGGGTCCTACGAGCAGTACTTC.

The chain employs TRBV6-5 and TRBJ2-7, with 7 positions matching TRBD2. Unmatched junction bases numbered 3, after V lost 4 bases and J lost 6 bases. Germline V gene sequence: CDR1 MNHEY, CDR2 SVGAGI. This CDR3 region has 12 residues. The CDR3 spells CASSFGGGEQYF. The DNA for the CDR3 is TGTGCCAGCAGTTTTGGGGGGGGCGAGCAGTACTTC.

This chain uses TRBV5-1 with TRBJ2-3; TRBD1 matches at 8 bases. The V gene end was trimmed by 7 bases and the J gene end by 5 bases; junction bases not matched to a gene: 9. This CDR3 has 14 amino acids. Germline V lookup: CDR1 SGHRS, CDR2 YFSETQ. The CDR3 DNA follows: TGCGCCAGCTCTCCAGGGGGCCCGGGAGATACGCAGTATTTT. Its protein product is CASSPGGPGDTQYF.

This sequence joins TRBV9 and TRBJ2-1; D may correspond to TRBD1 or TRBD2 (5 bases each). The CDR3 sequence is 14 residues long. Deletions cut 4 bases from V and 4 bases from J, with 12 bases between. Germline assignment: CDR1 SGDLS and CDR2 YYNGEE. The CDR3 DNA reads TGTGCCAGCAGCAGACGGGACCGGTACAATGAGCAGTTCTTC. As protein: CASSRRDRYNEQFF.

The chain joins TRBV7-8 to TRBJ2-7, with TRBD2 matching over 8 bases. Losses at the gene ends were 8 bases for V and 6 bases for J; bases not matched to a gene: 12. CDR1 SGHVS and CDR2 FQNEAQ come from the germline V gene. This CDR3 has 14 amino acids. CDR3 sequence: CASGRGGPSSEQYF. The CDR3 nucleotides read TGTGCCAGCGGCCGGGGGGGTCCGTCTTCCGAGCAGTACTTC.

This sequence joins TRBV9 and TRBJ2-2, with no clear D. V was cut by 0 bases and J by 0 bases, with 9 bases left in between. This CDR3 has 16 amino acids. CDR1 is SGDLS, CDR2 YYNGEE, per germline. The CDR3, as DNA: TGTGCCAGCAGCGTAGAGTTCGGGCCGAACACCGGGGAGCTGTTTTTT. It specifies CASSVEFGPNTGELFF.

The rearrangement uses TRBV2 and TRBJ1-1; 7 bases map to TRBD1. V lost 6 bases to trimming and J lost 8 bases; unmatched junction nucleotides: 9. The V gene's germline CDR1 is SNHLY and CDR2 FYNNEI. This CDR3 region has 13 residues. The CDR3 loop is CASSPNRDREAFF. CDR3 DNA sequence: TGTGCCAGCAGCCCCAACCGGGACAGAGAAGCTTTCTTT.

The chain employs TRBV5-6 and TRBJ2-1, with a weak D call TRBD2 (5 bases). Trimming took off 0 bases at V and 0 bases at J, with 19 bases between the two ends. CDR1 is SGHDT, CDR2 YYEEEE, per germline. This CDR3 spans 19 amino acids. CDR3 nucleotides: TGTGCCAGCAGCTTGGCCGGCCAAGGAGGTTCCAGCTCCTACAATGAGCAGTTCTTC. It is translated as CASSLAGQGGSSSYNEQFF. Combining the CDR3 with reference TRBV5-6 and TRBJ2-1 gives the whole variable domain DAGVTQSPTHLIKTRGQQVTLRCSPKSGHDTVSWYQQALGQGPQFIFQYYEEEERQRGNFPDRFSGHQFPNYSSELNVNALLLGDSALYLCASSLAGQGGSSSYNEQFFGPGTRLTVL.

The rearrangement joins TRBV9 to TRBJ2-3; no firm D call. Germline V gene sequence: CDR1 SGDLS, CDR2 YYNGEE. This CDR3 has 14 residues. Trimming took off 4 bases at V and 2 bases at J, with 11 bases between the two ends. The CDR3 bases are TGTGCCAGCAGCCCCCAGACTGTCACAGATACGCAGTATTTT. Translated, it gives CASSPQTVTDTQYF.

The CDR3 coding sequence is TGTGCCAGCAGTCCAGCGGGAGGGCAAGCCAATGAGCAGTTCTTC. It is translated as CASSPAGGQANEQFF. V usage is TRBV4-2 and J usage is TRBJ2-1, with 10 bases fitting TRBD2. This CDR3 comprises 15 residues. Germline assignment: CDR1 LGHNA and CDR2 YNFKEQ. The junction had 8 bases not matched to a gene; V was cut back by 6 bases and J by 6 bases.

V gene TRBV4-2 combines with J gene TRBJ2-7; no definite D call. The CDR3 loop spans 12 amino acids. V was clipped by 1 base and J by 6 bases, with 7 bases between them. Germline loops: CDR1 LGHNA, CDR2 YNFKEQ. CDR3 residues: CASSQGMGEQYF. The CDR3 region has the DNA TGTGCCAGCAGCCAAGGGATGGGCGAGCAGTACTTC.

The chain carries TRBV28 and TRBJ2-3; a possible D gene is TRBD2 (6 bases). The germline CDR1 and CDR2 sequences are MDHEN and SYDVKM. The CDR3 runs to 17 residues. Trimming removed 0 bases from V and 1 base from J, with 14 bases in between. The CDR3 protein is CASSLWEGLHGTDTQYF. CDR3 nucleotides: TGTGCCAGCAGTTTATGGGAGGGGCTCCACGGCACAGATACGCAGTATTTT.

This clone showed up just once. The chain uses TRBV4-2 and TRBJ2-7; 7 bases are a match to TRBD2. The V gene's germline CDR1 is LGHNA and CDR2 YNFKEQ. The CDR3 consists of 15 residues. Trimming took 5 bases from V and 0 from J; bases not matched to a gene: 7. CDR3 DNA sequence: TGTGCCAGCAGCTCCGCGGGAGCGGGCTCCTACGAGCAGTACTTC. This sequence encodes CASSSAGAGSYEQYF.